The 5 T cell receptor beta chains presented below share a single source sample, sequenced in a study of human T cells and chemical hapten exposure. The library gave individual cDNA molecules unique molecular identifiers. TCRdb reprocessed the reads with MiXCR, giving one entry per CDR3 protein. The data hold about 830 distinct CDR3 sequences, with about 50% observed a single time. Treatment described: therapeutic diphenylcyclopropenone sensitization with weekly scalp DPC. The source was whole blood, collected before DPC sensitization or 2, 6, or about 24 weeks after (not recorded which). These receptors were taken from an adult with alopecia areata. Some clones in this sample may be carry-over from other donors' samples. This table probably holds off-target reads from a library built for another chain.

The J gene is TRBJ2-2, the V gene TRBV6-2 or TRBV6-3, with 7 bases matching TRBD1. The trim removed 5 bases at V and 7 bases at J, leaving 10 bases unmatched. The CDR3 loop spans 15 amino acids. Germline V gives CDR1 MNHEY, CDR2 SVGEGT. The CDR3 sequence is CASSRMTGFIGELFF. The DNA for the CDR3 is TGTGCCAGCAGTAGAATGACAGGGTTTATCGGGGAGCTGTTTTTT.

This chain connects TRBV28 to TRBJ2-7; D possibly matches TRBD1 or TRBD2 (5 bases each). The germline V gene encodes CDR1 MDHEN and CDR2 SYDVKM. V was pared by 5 bases and J by 4 bases, with 12 bases between. This CDR3 has 13 amino acids. In DNA, the CDR3 is TGTGCCAGCAGTCCGGGACGGCCTTACGAGCAGTACTTC. Amino acid sequence: CASSPGRPYEQYF.

The chain couples TRBV7-2 to TRBJ1-1; D gene unclear. Trimming left V 5 bases short and J 1 base short, with 11 bases between. This CDR3 has 14 amino acids. Per the germline V gene, CDR1 is SGHTA and CDR2 is FQGNSA. The CDR3 region is CASSTRQANTEAFF. In nucleotides, the CDR3 is TGTGCCAGCAGCACTAGGCAGGCGAACACTGAAGCTTTCTTT.

The chain couples TRBV5-4 to TRBJ2-3; TRBD1 matches at 8 bases. The CDR3 runs to 14 residues. V lost 5 bases to trimming and J lost 8 bases; unmatched junction nucleotides: 10. Germline V gene sequence: CDR1 SGHNT, CDR2 YYREEE (reference sequence). In nucleotides, the CDR3 is TGTGCCAGCAGAAGGGACAGGTCGCCTAGTACGCAGTATTTT. It specifies CASRRDRSPSTQYF. Based on the CDR3 plus reference TRBV5-4 and TRBJ2-3, the full variable domain is ETGVTQSPTHLIKTRGQQVTLRCSSQSGHNTVSWYQQALGQGPQFIFQYYREEENGRGNFPPRFSGLQFPNYSSELNVNALELDDSALYLCASRRDRSPSTQYFGPGTRLTVL.

The chain uses TRBV18 and TRBJ2-7; D ambiguous. This CDR3 comprises 12 residues. Germline V CDR1 and CDR2: KGHSH, LQKENI. Trimming cost V 1 base and J 6 bases, with 7 bases left between them. CDR3 loop: CASSPQGVEQYF. CDR3 bases: TGTGCCAGCTCACCACAGGGTGTCGAGCAGTACTTC.